A selection of T cell receptor beta chains follows, all from one sample in a study of blood T cell repertoires in COVID-19. Repertoires were generated with immunoSEQ multiplex PCR, while TCRdb's copy carries only in-frame clones and drops some. This sample has 100,000 to 150,000 clones, with 80% found just once. The sample comprised peripheral blood. These TCRs come from a man aged 55 to 70 with active or convalescent COVID-19. CDR3s include the opening cysteine and the closing phenylalanine or tryptophan. A D gene is named only where the DNA matches it firmly. Size is stated for part of the rows, as once, few or many counts, or as a class when the clone is expanded.

j_gene	v_gene	len	d_gene	abundance	CDR3nt	CDR3aa
TRBJ1-5	TRBV28	16	TRBD1	.	TGTGCCAGCAGTTTATTCCGACAGGGTTATTTGCAGCCCCAGCATTTT	CASSLFRQGYLQPQHF
TRBJ2-7	TRBV9	15	.	.	TGTGCCAGCAGCGTCCAGCCTTACGGGGGTTACGAGCAGTACTTC	CASSVQPYGGYEQYF
TRBJ2-5	TRBV6-5	13	.	.	TGTGCCAGCAATAGGGACACCCAAGAGACCCAGTACTTC	CASNRDTQETQYF
TRBJ2-2	TRBV5-4	16	TRBD2	.	TGTGCCAGCAGTGGAGGACTAGCGGGAGTTGGCGGGGAGCTGTTTTTT	CASSGGLAGVGGELFF
TRBJ2-5	TRBV14	16	.	.	TGTGCCAGCAGCCTCATGGGACTGGGGCGCAGGGAGACCCAGTACTTC	CASSLMGLGRRETQYF
TRBJ1-2	TRBV3-1/TRBV3-2	16	TRBD1	few	TGTGCCAGCAGCTTTACAGGGGGCCGGCTTACATATGGCTACACCTTC	CASSFTGGRLTYGYTF
TRBJ2-2	TRBV11-2	16	TRBD2	.	TGTGCCAGCAGCCTTGGGAGCGGGGTGAACACCGGGGAGCTGTTTTTT	CASSLGSGVNTGELFF
TRBJ1-2	TRBV4-1	16	.	.	TGCGCCAGCAGCCAAGATCATATTTGGACAGAATATGGCTACACCTTC	CASSQDHIWTEYGYTF
TRBJ2-1	TRBV15	13	.	few	TGTGCCACCAGCAGAGGGAGGTCCGATGAGCAGTTCTTC	CATSRGRSDEQFF
TRBJ2-5	TRBV5-1	15	TRBD1	.	TGCGCCAGCAGCGGAGGGACAGGTAATCGGGAGACCCAGTACTTC	CASSGGTGNRETQYF
TRBJ2-7	TRBV28	14	.	.	TGTGCCAGCATACCCTCGGGCAGGGCCTACGAGCAGTACTTC	CASIPSGRAYEQYF
TRBJ2-1	TRBV7-9	17	.	once	TGTGCCAGCAGCTTAAGGCGTGGGAGCGTCTCCTACAATGAGCAGTTCTTC	CASSLRRGSVSYNEQFF
TRBJ1-5	TRBV5-4	14	TRBD1	few	TGTGCCAGCAGCTGGGGGACAGGGTCCCAGCCCCAGCATTTT	CASSWGTGSQPQHF
TRBJ2-3	TRBV5-4	19	TRBD2	.	TGTGCCAGCAGCTCTATGGGACTAGCGGACCGGAGTAGCACAGATACGCAGTATTTT	CASSSMGLADRSSTDTQYF
TRBJ2-7	TRBV18	15	TRBD2	.	TGTGCCAGCTCACGGACTAGCGGGAGCTCCTACGAGCAGTACTTC	CASSRTSGSSYEQYF
TRBJ2-7	TRBV19	13	.	few	TGTGCCAGTAGTATGTTTGGGAGCCGCGAGCAGTACTTC	CASSMFGSREQYF
TRBJ1-1	TRBV28	14	.	.	TGTGCCAGCAGTTTGGCCAATTATTCACCTGAAGCTTTCTTT	CASSLANYSPEAFF
TRBJ2-7	TRBV4-2	15	.	many	TGTGCCAGCAGCCTCAGCGGGTCCACCCTTGGGGAGCAGTACTTC	CASSLSGSTLGEQYF
TRBJ2-1	TRBV19	15	.	.	TGTGCCAGTAGCACCACTAGCCTCTCCTACAATGAGCAGTTCTTC	CASSTTSLSYNEQFF
TRBJ2-5	TRBV19	12	.	.	TGTGCCAGTAGTGAGGCTGGGGAGACCCAGTACTTC	CASSEAGETQYF
TRBJ2-7	TRBV7-2	15	.	.	TGTGCCAGCAGCCCCGGGTTAGCGCCTACCTACGAGCAGTACTTC	CASSPGLAPTYEQYF
TRBJ1-2	TRBV6-5	14	TRBD1	.	TGTGCCAGCAGTCGAACTCCTAGGGGGCACGGCTACACCTTC	CASSRTPRGHGYTF
TRBJ1-1	TRBV9	14	TRBD1	.	TGTGCCAGCAGCGCCCGACAGGGTGAGGCTGAAGCTTTCTTT	CASSARQGEAEAFF
TRBJ2-7	TRBV28	13	.	.	TGTGCCACCCAGGGGGGATCTCGGAACGAGCAGTACTTC	CATQGGSRNEQYF
TRBJ1-4	TRBV9	15	TRBD1	.	TGTGCCAGCACACTGGGACAGGGACAGGCTGAAAAACTGTTTTTT	CASTLGQGQAEKLFF
TRBJ1-3	TRBV7-6	17	.	.	TGTGCCAGCAGCTTAGACAGAGGGTCAGAGCCACGAAACACCATATATTTT	CASSLDRGSEPRNTIYF
TRBJ2-3	TRBV11-3	19	TRBD2	few	TGTGCCAGCAGCACCTACTCCGGGACTAGCGGGAGGGAAACAGATACGCAGTATTTT	CASSTYSGTSGRETDTQYF
TRBJ2-1	TRBV10-3	14	TRBD2	.	TGTGCCATCGGGTTGGGACTAGGGGGCAATGAGCAGTTCTTC	CAIGLGLGGNEQFF
TRBJ1-2	TRBV30	13	TRBD1	.	TGTGCCTGGAAGGGGACAGGGCTGCGGGGCTACACCTTC	CAWKGTGLRGYTF
TRBJ1-1	TRBV23-1	18	TRBD1	.	TGCGCCAGCGGGTACATTGCGCCACTCAGGGGGCCGAACACTGAAGCTTTCTTT	CASGYIAPLRGPNTEAFF
TRBJ2-7	TRBV19	15	TRBD1	.	TGTGCCAGTAGTACGGTCTCAGGGGGCGGGGTCGAGCAGTACTTC	CASSTVSGGGVEQYF
TRBJ2-3	TRBV5-4	15	TRBD1	.	TGTGCCAGCGGGGACCGGACAGGGCGGACAGATACGCAGTATTTT	CASGDRTGRTDTQYF
TRBJ2-7	TRBV6-5	15	.	.	TGTGCCAGCAGCCTCAACGCGGGACTCTACTACGAGCAGTACTTC	CASSLNAGLYYEQYF
TRBJ2-3	TRBV2	14	.	.	TGTGCCAGCAGTGACGGCGGGGCCACAGATACGCAGTATTTT	CASSDGGATDTQYF
TRBJ2-3	TRBV11-1	12	TRBD2	.	TGTGCCAGCAGCGGGAGGGTAGATACGCAGTATTTT	CASSGRVDTQYF
TRBJ1-1	TRBV9	14	.	.	TGTGCCAGCAGCGTAGAGGTGGGGGGCACTGAAGCTTTCTTT	CASSVEVGGTEAFF